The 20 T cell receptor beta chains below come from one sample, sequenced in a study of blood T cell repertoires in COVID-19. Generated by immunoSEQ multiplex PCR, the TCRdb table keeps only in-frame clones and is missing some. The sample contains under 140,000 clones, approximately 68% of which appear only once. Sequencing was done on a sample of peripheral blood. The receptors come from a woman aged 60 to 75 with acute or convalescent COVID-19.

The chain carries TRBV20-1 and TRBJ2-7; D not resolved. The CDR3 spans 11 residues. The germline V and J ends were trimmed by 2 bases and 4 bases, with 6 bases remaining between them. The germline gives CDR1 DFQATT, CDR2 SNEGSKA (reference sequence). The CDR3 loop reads CSARLRYEQYF. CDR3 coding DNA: TGCAGTGCTAGACTCCGTTACGAGCAGTACTTC.

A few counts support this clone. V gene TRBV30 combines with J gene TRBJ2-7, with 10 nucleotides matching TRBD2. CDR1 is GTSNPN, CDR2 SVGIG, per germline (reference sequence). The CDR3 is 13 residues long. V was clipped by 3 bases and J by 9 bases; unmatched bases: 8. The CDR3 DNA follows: TGTGCCTGGAGCCCCGGGACTAGCGTCGCGCAGTACTTC. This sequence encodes CAWSPGTSVAQYF.

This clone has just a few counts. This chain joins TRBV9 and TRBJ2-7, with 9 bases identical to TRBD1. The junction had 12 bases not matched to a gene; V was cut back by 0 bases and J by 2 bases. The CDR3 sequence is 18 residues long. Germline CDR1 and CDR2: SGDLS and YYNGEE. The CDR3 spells CASSVGPGTGNWAYEQYF. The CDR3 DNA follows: TGTGCCAGCAGCGTAGGTCCCGGGACAGGGAATTGGGCCTACGAGCAGTACTTC.

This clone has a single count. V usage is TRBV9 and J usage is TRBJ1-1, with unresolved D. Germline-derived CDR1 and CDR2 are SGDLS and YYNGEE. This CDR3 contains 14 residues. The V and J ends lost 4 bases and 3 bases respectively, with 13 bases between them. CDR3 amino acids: CASSYGLTDTEAFF. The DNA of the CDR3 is TGTGCCAGCAGCTACGGACTGACGGACACTGAAGCTTTCTTT.

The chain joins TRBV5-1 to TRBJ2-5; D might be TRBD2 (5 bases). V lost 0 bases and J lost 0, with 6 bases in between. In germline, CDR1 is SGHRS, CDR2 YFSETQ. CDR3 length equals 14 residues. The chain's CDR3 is CASSLAGDQETQYF. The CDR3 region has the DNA TGCGCCAGCAGCTTGGCCGGGGACCAAGAGACCCAGTACTTC.

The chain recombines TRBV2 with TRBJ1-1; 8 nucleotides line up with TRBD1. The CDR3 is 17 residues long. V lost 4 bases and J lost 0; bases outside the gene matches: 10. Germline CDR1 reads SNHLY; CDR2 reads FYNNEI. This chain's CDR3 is CASSGSVQGVMNTEAFF. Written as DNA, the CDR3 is TGTGCCAGCAGTGGTTCAGTACAGGGGGTTATGAACACTGAAGCTTTCTTT.

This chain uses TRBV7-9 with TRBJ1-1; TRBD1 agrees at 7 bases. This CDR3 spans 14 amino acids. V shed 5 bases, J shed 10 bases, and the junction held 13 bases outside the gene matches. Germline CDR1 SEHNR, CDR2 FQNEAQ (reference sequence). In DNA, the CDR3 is TGTGCCAGCAGCCGAAGGTCCAGGGACAGAAGAGCTTTCTTT. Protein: CASSRRSRDRRAFF.

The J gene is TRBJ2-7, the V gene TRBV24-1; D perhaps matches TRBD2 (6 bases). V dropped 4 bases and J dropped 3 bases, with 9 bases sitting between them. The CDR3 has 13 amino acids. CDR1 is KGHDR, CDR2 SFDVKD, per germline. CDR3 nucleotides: TGTGCCACCAGTGAGGGGGGTATCTACGAGCAGTACTTC. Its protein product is CATSEGGIYEQYF.

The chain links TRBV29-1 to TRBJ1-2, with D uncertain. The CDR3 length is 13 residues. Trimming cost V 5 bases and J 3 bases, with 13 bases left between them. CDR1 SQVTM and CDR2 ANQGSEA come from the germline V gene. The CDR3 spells CSVRFARDYGYTF. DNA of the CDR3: TGCAGCGTTAGATTTGCCCGAGACTATGGCTACACCTTC. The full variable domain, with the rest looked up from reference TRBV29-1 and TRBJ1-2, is SAVISQKPSRDICQRGTSLTIQCQVDSQVTMMFWYRQQPGQSLTLIATANQGSEATYESGFVIDKFPISRPNLTFSTLTVSNMSPEDSSIYLCSVRFARDYGYTFGSGTRLTVV.

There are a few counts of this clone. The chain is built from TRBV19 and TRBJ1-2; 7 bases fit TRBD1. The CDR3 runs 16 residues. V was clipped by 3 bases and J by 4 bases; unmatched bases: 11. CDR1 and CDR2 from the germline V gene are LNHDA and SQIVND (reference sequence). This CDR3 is CASSISADRSVYGYTF. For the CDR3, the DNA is TGTGCCAGTAGTATCTCTGCGGACAGGTCTGTCTATGGCTACACCTTC.

CDR3 coding DNA: TGTGCCATCAGGGAAGGACAGGGATCAGCTTTCTTT. It is translated as CAIREGQGSAFF. The chain carries TRBV10-3 and TRBJ1-1; 8 positions agree with TRBD1. The CDR3 sequence is 12 residues long. The germline gives CDR1 ENHRY, CDR2 SYGVKD. Losses at the gene ends were 6 bases for V and 10 bases for J; bases not matched to a gene: 7.

Written as DNA, the CDR3 is TGTGCCAGCAGTCCAGGGTACGGTGAGCAGTTCTTC. Its protein product is CASSPGYGEQFF. The J gene is TRBJ2-1, the V gene TRBV27; tentatively, D is TRBD1 (5 bases). The V and J ends lost 5 bases and 9 bases respectively, with 11 bases between them. This CDR3 comprises 12 residues. CDR1 MNHEY and CDR2 SMNVEV come from the germline V gene (reference sequence).

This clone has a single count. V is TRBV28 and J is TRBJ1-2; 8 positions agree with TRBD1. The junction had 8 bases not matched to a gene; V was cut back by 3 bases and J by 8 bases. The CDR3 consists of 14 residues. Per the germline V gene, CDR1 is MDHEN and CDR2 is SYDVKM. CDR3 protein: CASSFPGGVFGYTF. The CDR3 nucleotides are TGTGCCAGCAGTTTCCCAGGGGGCGTTTTCGGCTACACCTTC.

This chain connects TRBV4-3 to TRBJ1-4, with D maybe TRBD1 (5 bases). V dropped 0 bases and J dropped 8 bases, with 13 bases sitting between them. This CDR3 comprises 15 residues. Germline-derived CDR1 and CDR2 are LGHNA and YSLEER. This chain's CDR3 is CASSQEPDNREKLFF. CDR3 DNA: TGCGCCAGCAGCCAAGAGCCGGACAACCGAGAAAAACTGTTTTTT.

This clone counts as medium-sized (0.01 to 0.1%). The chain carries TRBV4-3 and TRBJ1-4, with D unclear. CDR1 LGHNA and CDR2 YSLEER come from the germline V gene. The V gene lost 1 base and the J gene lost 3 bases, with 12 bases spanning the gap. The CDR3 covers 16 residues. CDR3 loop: CASSQGPNGANEKLFF. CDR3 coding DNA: TGCGCCAGCAGCCAAGGACCAAACGGGGCTAATGAAAAACTGTTTTTT.

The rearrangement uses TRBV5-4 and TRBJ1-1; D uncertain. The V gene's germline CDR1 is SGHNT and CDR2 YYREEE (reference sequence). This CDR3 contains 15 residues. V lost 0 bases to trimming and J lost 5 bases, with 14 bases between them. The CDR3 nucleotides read TGTGCCAGCAGCTTGGCGGCAGGTATCTCTACTGAAGCTTTCTTT. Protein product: CASSLAAGISTEAFF.

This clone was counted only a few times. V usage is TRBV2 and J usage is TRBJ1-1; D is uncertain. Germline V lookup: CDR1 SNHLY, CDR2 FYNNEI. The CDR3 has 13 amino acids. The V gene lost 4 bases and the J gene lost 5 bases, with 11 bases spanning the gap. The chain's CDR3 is CASSGEGWTEAFF. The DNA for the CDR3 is TGTGCCAGCAGTGGGGAGGGTTGGACTGAAGCTTTCTTT.

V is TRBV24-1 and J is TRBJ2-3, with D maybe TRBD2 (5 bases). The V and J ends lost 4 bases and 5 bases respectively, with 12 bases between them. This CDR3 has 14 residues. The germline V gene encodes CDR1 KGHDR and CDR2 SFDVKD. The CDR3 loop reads CATSDLESGDTQYF. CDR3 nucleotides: TGTGCCACCAGTGACCTAGAAAGCGGAGATACGCAGTATTTT.

The CDR3 is CASSLGGGTAQETQYF. The CDR3 DNA reads TGTGCCAGCAGCTTAGGAGGTGGGACAGCCCAAGAGACCCAGTACTTC. V and J are TRBV7-9 and TRBJ2-5; TRBD1 agrees at 7 bases. After removal of 1 base from V and 1 base from J, the junction contained 6 bases not matched to a gene. This CDR3 is built from 16 residues. Germline CDR1 is SEHNR and CDR2 is FQNEAQ (reference sequence). The full variable domain, completed using reference TRBV7-9 and TRBJ2-5, is DTGVSQNPRHKITKRGQNVTFRCDPISEHNRLYWYRQTLGQGPEFLTYFQNEAQLEKSRLLSDRFSAERPKGSFSTLEIQRTEQGDSAMYLCASSLGGGTAQETQYFGPGTRLLVL.

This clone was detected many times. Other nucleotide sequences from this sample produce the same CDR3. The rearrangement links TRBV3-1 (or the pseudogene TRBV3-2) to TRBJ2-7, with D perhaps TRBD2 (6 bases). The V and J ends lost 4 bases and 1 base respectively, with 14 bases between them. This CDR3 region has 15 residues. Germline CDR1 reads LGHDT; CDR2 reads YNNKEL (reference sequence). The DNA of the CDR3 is TGTGCCAGCAGCCGGTTGACTAGTTCTTCCTACGAGCAGTACTTC. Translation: CASSRLTSSSYEQYF.